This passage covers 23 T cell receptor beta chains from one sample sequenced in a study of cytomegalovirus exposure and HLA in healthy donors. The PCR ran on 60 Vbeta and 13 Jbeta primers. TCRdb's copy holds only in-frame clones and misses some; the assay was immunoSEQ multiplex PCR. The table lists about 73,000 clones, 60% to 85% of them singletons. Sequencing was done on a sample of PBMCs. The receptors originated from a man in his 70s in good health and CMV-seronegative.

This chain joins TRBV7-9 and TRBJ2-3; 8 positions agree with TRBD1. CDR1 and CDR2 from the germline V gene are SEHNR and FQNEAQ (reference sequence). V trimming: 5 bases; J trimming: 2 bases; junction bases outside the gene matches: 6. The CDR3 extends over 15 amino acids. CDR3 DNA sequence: TGTGCCAGCAGCCGCGGACAGGGCTACACAGATACGCAGTATTTT. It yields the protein CASSRGQGYTDTQYF.

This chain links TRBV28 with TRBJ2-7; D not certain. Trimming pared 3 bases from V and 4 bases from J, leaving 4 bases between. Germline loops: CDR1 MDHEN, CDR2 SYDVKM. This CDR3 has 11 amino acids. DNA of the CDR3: TGTGCCAGCAGTTTTAAATACGAGCAGTACTTC. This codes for CASSFKYEQYF.

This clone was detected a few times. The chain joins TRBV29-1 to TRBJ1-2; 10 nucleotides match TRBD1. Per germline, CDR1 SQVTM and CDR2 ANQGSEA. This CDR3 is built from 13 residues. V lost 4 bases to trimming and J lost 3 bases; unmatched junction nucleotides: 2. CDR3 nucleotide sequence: TGCAGCGTTGCCGGACAGGGGGACTATGGCTACACCTTC. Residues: CSVAGQGDYGYTF. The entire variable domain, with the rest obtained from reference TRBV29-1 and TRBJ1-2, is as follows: SAVISQKPSRDICQRGTSLTIQCQVDSQVTMMFWYRQQPGQSLTLIATANQGSEATYESGFVIDKFPISRPNLTFSTLTVSNMSPEDSSIYLCSVAGQGDYGYTFGSGTRLTVV.

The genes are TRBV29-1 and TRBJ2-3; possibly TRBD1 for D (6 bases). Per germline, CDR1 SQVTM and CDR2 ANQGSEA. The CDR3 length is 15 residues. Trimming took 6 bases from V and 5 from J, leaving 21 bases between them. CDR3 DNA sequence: TGCAGCGTACTACCAACCGGGACATTCGGAGATACGCAGTATTTT. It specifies CSVLPTGTFGDTQYF.

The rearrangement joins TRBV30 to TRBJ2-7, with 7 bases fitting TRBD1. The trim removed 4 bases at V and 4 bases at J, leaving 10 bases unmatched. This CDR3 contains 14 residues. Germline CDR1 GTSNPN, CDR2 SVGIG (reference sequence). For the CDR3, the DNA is TGTGCCTGGAACCACCGGGACAGAAGATACGAGCAGTACTTC. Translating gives CAWNHRDRRYEQYF.

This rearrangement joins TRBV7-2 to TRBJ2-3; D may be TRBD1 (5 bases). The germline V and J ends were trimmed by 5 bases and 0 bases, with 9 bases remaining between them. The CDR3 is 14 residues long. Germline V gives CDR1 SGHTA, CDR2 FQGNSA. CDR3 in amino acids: CASSPDSSTDTQYF. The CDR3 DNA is TGTGCCAGCAGCCCCGACAGTAGCACAGATACGCAGTATTTT.

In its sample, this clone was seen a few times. CDR3 nucleotides: TGTGCCAGCAGATTGGAGGAGAACTACAATGAGCAGTTCTTC. Amino acids: CASRLEENYNEQFF. This sequence joins TRBV28 and TRBJ2-1; weak D call: TRBD2 (5 bases). Trimming shortened V by 6 bases and J by 3 bases, and 12 bases separated the two germline ends. The CDR3 extends over 14 amino acids. CDR1 and CDR2 (germline): MDHEN, SYDVKM.

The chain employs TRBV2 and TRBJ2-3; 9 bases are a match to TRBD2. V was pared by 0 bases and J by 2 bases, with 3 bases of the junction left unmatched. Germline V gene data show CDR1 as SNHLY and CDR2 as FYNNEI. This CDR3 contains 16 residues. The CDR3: CASSEAGLANTDTQYF. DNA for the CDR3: TGTGCCAGCAGTGAAGCGGGACTAGCAAACACAGATACGCAGTATTTT.

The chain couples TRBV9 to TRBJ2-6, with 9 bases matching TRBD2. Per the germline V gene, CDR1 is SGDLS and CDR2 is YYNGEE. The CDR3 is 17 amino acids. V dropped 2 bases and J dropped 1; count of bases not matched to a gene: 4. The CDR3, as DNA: TGTGCCAGCAGCGTTGGGGCGGGAGGGTCTGGGGCCAACGTCCTGACTTTC. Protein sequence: CASSVGAGGSGANVLTF.

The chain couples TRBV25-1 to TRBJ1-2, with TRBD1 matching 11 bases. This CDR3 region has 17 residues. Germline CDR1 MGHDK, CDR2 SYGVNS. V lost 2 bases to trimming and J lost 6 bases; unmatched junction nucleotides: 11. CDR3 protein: CASSERGGQGAGDGYTF. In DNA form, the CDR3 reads TGTGCCAGCAGTGAACGAGGCGGACAGGGGGCAGGAGATGGCTACACCTTC.

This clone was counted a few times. The CDR3 DNA follows: TGTGCCAGCAGAGAGTTCGGGGTTTTGGGAGAAAAACTGTTTTTT. Translated, it gives CASREFGVLGEKLFF. The chain combines TRBV2 with TRBJ1-4; D gene ambiguous. V was clipped by 6 bases and J by 8 bases, with 19 bases between them. The CDR3 is made up of 15 amino acids. Germline assignment: CDR1 SNHLY and CDR2 FYNNEI.

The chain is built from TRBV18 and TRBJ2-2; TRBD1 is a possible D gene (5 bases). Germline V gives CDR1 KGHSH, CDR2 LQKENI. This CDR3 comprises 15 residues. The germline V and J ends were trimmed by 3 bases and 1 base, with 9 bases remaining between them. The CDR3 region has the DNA TGTGCCAGCTCACCCGAAACAGGGAACACCGGGGAGCTGTTTTTT. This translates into CASSPETGNTGELFF.

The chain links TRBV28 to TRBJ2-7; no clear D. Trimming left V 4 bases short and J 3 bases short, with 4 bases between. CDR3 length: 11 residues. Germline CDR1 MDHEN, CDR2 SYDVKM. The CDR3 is CASSSYYEQYF. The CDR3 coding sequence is TGTGCCAGCAGTTCGTACTACGAGCAGTACTTC.

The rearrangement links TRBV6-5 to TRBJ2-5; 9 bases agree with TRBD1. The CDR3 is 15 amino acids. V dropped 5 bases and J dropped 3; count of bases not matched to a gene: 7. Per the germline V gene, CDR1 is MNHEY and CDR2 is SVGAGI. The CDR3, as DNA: TGTGCCAGCAGTCGCGGGACAGGGAAAAAAGAGACCCAGTACTTC. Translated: CASSRGTGKKETQYF.

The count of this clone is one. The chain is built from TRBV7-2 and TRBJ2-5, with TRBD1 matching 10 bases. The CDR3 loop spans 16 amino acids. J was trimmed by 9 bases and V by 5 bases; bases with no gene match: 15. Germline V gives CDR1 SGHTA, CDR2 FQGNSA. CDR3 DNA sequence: TGTGCCAGCAGCGTAAGTCGGGACAGGGGATCGGAGGCCCAGTACTTC. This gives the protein CASSVSRDRGSEAQYF.

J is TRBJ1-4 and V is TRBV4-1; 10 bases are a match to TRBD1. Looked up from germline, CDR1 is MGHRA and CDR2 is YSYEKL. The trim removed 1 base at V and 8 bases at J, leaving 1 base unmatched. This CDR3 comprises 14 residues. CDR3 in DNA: TGCGCCAGCAGCCAAGGGGACAGGGGAGAAAAACTGTTTTTT. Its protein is CASSQGDRGEKLFF.

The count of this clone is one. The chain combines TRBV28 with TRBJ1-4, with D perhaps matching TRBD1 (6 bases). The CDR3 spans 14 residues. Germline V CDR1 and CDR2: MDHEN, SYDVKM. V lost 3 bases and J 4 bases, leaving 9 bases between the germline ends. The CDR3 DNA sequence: TGTGCCAGCAGTTTGTCAGGGGATAATGAAAAACTGTTTTTT. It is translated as CASSLSGDNEKLFF.

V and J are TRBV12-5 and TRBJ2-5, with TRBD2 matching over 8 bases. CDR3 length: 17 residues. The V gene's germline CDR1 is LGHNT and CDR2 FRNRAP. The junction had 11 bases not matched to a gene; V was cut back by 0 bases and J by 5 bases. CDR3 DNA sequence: TGTGCTAGTGGTTTGGTATTGGGCGGGAGGCGTGTGGAGACCCAGTACTTC. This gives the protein CASGLVLGGRRVETQYF.

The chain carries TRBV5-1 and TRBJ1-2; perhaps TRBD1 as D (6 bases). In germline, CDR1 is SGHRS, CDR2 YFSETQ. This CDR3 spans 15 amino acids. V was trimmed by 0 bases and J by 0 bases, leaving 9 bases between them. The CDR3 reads CASSLGTETNYGYTF. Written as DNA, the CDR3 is TGCGCCAGCAGCTTGGGGACAGAAACTAACTATGGCTACACCTTC.

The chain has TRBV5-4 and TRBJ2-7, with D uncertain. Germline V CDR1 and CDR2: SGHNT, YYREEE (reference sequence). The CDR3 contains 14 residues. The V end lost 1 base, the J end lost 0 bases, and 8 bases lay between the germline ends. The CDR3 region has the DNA TGTGCCAGCAGCTTGCCAGGCAACTCCTACGAGCAGTACTTC. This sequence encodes CASSLPGNSYEQYF. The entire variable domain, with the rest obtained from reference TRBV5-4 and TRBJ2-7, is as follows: ETGVTQSPTHLIKTRGQQVTLRCSSQSGHNTVSWYQQALGQGPQFIFQYYREEENGRGNFPPRFSGLQFPNYSSELNVNALELDDSALYLCASSLPGNSYEQYFGPGTRLTVT.

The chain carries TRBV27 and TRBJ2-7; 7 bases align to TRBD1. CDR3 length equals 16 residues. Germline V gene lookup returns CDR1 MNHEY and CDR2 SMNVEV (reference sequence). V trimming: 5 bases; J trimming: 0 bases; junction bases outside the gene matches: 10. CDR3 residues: CASSNQGGPVSYEQYF. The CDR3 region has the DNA TGTGCCAGCAGTAATCAAGGGGGCCCAGTCTCCTACGAGCAGTACTTC.

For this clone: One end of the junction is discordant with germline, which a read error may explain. CDR3 DNA sequence: TGTGCCAGCAGCTTATACCCCCAGACGGGACAGCGCCTACACTTC. Protein product: CASSLYPQTGQRLHF. The J gene is TRBJ2-7, the V gene TRBV7-9; TRBD1 aligns across 7 bases. The CDR3 extends over 15 amino acids. The germline gives CDR1 SEHNR, CDR2 FQNEAQ (reference sequence).

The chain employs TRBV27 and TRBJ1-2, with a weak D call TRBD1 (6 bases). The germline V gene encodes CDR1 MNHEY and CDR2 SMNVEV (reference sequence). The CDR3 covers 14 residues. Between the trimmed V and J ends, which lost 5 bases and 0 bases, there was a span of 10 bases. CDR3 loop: CASSEAGANYGYTF. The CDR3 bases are TGTGCCAGCAGTGAGGCAGGGGCTAACTATGGCTACACCTTC.